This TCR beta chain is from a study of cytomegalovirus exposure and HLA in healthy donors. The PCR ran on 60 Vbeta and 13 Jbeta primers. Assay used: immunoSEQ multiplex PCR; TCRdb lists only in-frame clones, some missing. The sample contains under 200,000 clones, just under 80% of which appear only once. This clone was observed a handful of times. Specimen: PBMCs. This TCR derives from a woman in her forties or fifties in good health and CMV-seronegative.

The CDR3, as DNA: TGTGCCAGCAGTGAGGCAGGGGGTTACACTGAAGCTTTCTTT. As protein: CASSEAGGYTEAFF. This chain links TRBV6-1 with TRBJ1-1, with TRBD1 matching over 7 bases. The CDR3 runs 14 residues. The junction had 4 bases not matched to a gene; V was cut back by 3 bases and J by 3 bases. CDR1 is MNHNS and CDR2 is SASEGT in the germline V gene.